This TCR beta chain was documented in a study of CD8+CD57+ T cells in acquired aplastic anemia. About the research overall: The average for DNA from sorted CD4+ and CD8+ cells was roughly 3 ug. Study-wide results and limits: For CD8+ Simpson's diversity, patients and controls showed no significant difference.

This clonotype was seen repeatedly, ten times or more. Its antigen is unidentified. TCR beta VDJ and CDR3 profiles were obtained from a genomic DNA template. TCRdb called the reads again in MiXCR, with one record for every CDR3 protein. The repertoire holds 180,000 or so distinct CDR3 sequences, with over 40% as singletons. All sequencing subjects had displayed CD8+CD57+ cell expansion on flow cytometry. The germline CDR1 and CDR2 sequences are MNHNS and SASEGT. The V gene lost 0 bases and the J gene lost 4 bases, with 5 bases spanning the gap. The CDR3 covers 13 residues. Material: sorted CD4+, CD8+, or CD8+CD57+ T cells (not recorded which) from PBMCs. The chain employs TRBV6-1 and TRBJ2-3; D is undetermined. The TCR originated in a human donor with aplastic anemia. The CDR3 sequence: CASSEAVPDTQYF. CDR3 coding DNA: TGTGCCAGCAGTGAAGCTGTACCAGATACGCAGTATTTT.